This T cell receptor (beta chain) was recovered during a study of human T cells and chemical hapten exposure. Study in general: Diphenylcyclopropenone, dosed weekly to the scalp, was given to patients throughout the roughly 25-week study.

Trimming pared 4 bases from V and 3 bases from J, leaving 11 bases between. This CDR3 spans 14 amino acids. The V gene's germline CDR1 is SGHKS and CDR2 YYEKEE (reference sequence). Study-level points and caveats: Positive correlation was observed between PT1 expanded TCR counts and patch test score.

Time point: pre-sensitization, week 0. Treatment here: therapeutic diphenylcyclopropenone sensitization with weekly scalp DPC. Whole blood, unfractionated, served as the material for total RNA extraction. As for this clonotype: The antigen is undetermined.

MiXCR, run by TCRdb on the RACE reads, gives a single entry per CDR3 protein. The profile shows fewer than 300,000 distinct CDR3 sequences, roughly 7.4% of them singletons. Specimen: whole blood, collected in connection with sensitization to the hapten diphenylcyclopropenone (DPC). The clonotype was recovered from a man between 18 and 29 years old with alopecia areata. Some clones in this sample may be carry-over from other donors' samples. The chain combines TRBV5-5 with TRBJ1-5; D might be TRBD1 (5 bases). In nucleotides, the CDR3 is TGTGCCAGCAGCCTTTCGGGGGTCAATCAGCCCCAGCATTTT. Translated, it gives CASSLSGVNQPQHF.